Detailed here is one T cell receptor beta chain. This clonotype is judged large (0.1 to 1%). The antigen it binds to is not known. No qualities accompany the bases; no much larger clone lies one base away. The sample originates from a study of circulating CD8 cells and anti-PD-1 response in melanoma (dated by TCRdb to 2020 to 2022). Looking at the study overall: Nivolumab was given to patients intravenously at 3 mg/kg every 2 weeks. The melanoma cohort included roughly 13 patients, of whom seven received anti-PD-1 as first-line therapy and six had previously received targeted therapy or immunotherapy. Patients with complete or partial responses were counted as responders, while patients with stable or progressive disease (RECIST v1.1) were counted as non-responders. The TCR repertoire analysis was performed on approximately 11 melanoma patients, comprising 7 non-responders and 4 responders. On on-treatment samples, PD-1 was detected using a biotinylated anti-human IgG4 antibody.

What the research found in general, with its limitations: Only baseline and M1 samples, drawn from a small cohort with few responders, went into the published TCR repertoire comparisons. Diversity was greatest in the DNEG repertoire, PD-1 and DPOS had similar and higher clonality, and TIGIT repertoires had the lowest diversity. Because tumor material was not accessible, tumor reactivity was instead assessed by peptide assays on expanded sorted subsets. Between subsets, repertoires were largely private, with fewer than 7% of TRB clonotypes shared at M1, and the highest sharing was seen between DPOS and TIGIT. Because material was limited, experiments were generally done without replicates. The cohort included both treatment-naive and previously treated patients, and the authors noted that this mix could influence results.

Using a BD FACSAria II cell sorter, four subsets defined by PD-1 and/or TIGIT were sorted out of live CD3+CD8+TCRalphabeta+ cells. To characterize relevance to anti-PD-1 therapy response, circulating CD8 T cells were sorted into four subsets based on PD-1 and TIGIT expression. Both TCR alpha and TCR beta chains were sequenced from each sorted CD8 T-cell subset. Peripheral blood was collected before the first anti-PD-1 injection, after two injections and after four injections. Ficoll gradient centrifugation was used to isolate PBMCs immediately. Until use, PBMCs were stored frozen in liquid nitrogen in RPMI containing roughly 20% FCS and approximately 9.7% DMSO. After thawing, PBMCs were stained with a viability dye plus antibodies against CD3, CD8alpha, TCRalphabeta, PD-1 and TIGIT. Total RNA was extracted with the RNeasy Kit, and a RIN above 7 was reached by every sample. The sequencing machine was a NextSeq 500. The QIAseq Immune Repertoire RNA Library Kit, Human TCR Panel was used to prepare TCR libraries from around 15 ng of total RNA. TCR libraries were sequenced on an Illumina NextSeq with a Mid Output V2 kit, and asymmetric 261x41 paired-end reads were used. Each TCR library was diluted to about 4.4 nM, pooled, denatured and loaded at around 0.9 pM. As for the original processing: TCR FASTQ files were processed in the QIAGEN GeneGlobe Data Analysis Center, and downstream analysis was performed in R 3.5.2. To get clonality, Shannon entropy was normalized by the log of the number of unique productive sequences and the result was subtracted from one. Within each subset, Fisher exact tests at 5% FDR identified TRA or TRB clonotypes differing in abundance between baseline and M1. Differentially abundant clonotypes were categorized as emerging, expanding, contracting or non-expanding/contracting. Morisita's overlap index was used to measure repertoire overlap between patients. Using fastp trimming at Q25 and MiXCR clonotype assembly, TCRdb reanalyzed the public sequencing data and kept in-frame beta chains. Every CDR3 protein is listed once, alongside the most common genes and DNA of its rows. It is TCRdb's table, rather than the study itself, that gives the V and J calls and clone size. The sample records 800 to 950 distinct CDR3 sequences, about 5% of which are singletons. The ten largest account for 6% to 6.5% of the sample.

Trimming at the junction amounts to 3 bases on V and 2 bases on J, and the germline ends lie 8 bases apart. According to the germline V gene, CDR1 reads SGHAT and CDR2 reads FQNNGV. The CDR3 goes from the cysteine to the phenylalanine over 13 residues. The read is trimmed to its CDR3 DNA, 39 bases read in frame from base 1. The chain uses TRBV11-2 and TRBJ2-7; no D gene call is confident. The sequencing used CD8+ T cells from PBMCs, collected at baseline or after one month of anti-PD-1 therapy (not recorded which). The clonotype was recovered from a human donor with melanoma. The DNA is as follows: TGTGCCAGCAGCTTTTACAGAGCCTACGAGCAGTACTTC. The resulting protein is CASSFYRAYEQYF.